The 21 T cell receptor beta chains in this list originate from one sample, sequenced in a study of blood T cell repertoires in COVID-19. Assay: immunoSEQ multiplex PCR; the TCRdb copy retains only in-frame clones and omits some. The sample consists of about 220,000 clones, 84% of them appearing once. The specimen sequenced was peripheral blood. Receptors were obtained from a man between 50 and 59 years old with active or convalescent COVID-19.

About this clone itself: Within the sample, other DNA sequences also encode this same CDR3. The chain uses TRBV5-6 and TRBJ2-1; D is ambiguous. Trimming took off 0 bases at V and 7 bases at J, with 5 bases between the two ends. CDR1 SGHDT and CDR2 YYEEEE come from the germline V gene. CDR3 length: 12 amino acids. The DNA for the CDR3 is TGTGCCAGCAGCTTGGCAGTAAATGAGCAGTTCTTC. Protein product: CASSLAVNEQFF.

This clone appeared a single time. This chain links TRBV6-5 with TRBJ2-2, with 8 positions matching TRBD2. CDR1 and CDR2 from the germline V gene are MNHEY and SVGAGI. Trimming at V came to 7 bases and at J to 6 bases, leaving 10 bases not matched to a gene. CDR3 length: 15 residues. The CDR3 bases are TGTGCCAGCACTTTCCGGACTAGCCTGGCCGGGGAGCTGTTTTTT. Translated, it gives CASTFRTSLAGELFF.

On this clone itself: Within the sample, other DNA sequences also encode this same CDR3. The rearrangement joins TRBV5-1 to TRBJ1-3, with D perhaps TRBD1 (5 bases). Germline values: CDR1 SGHRS, CDR2 YFSETQ. The CDR3 length is 14 residues. V was shortened by 4 bases and J by 0 bases, with 8 bases between the two germline ends. The CDR3 sequence is CASSEGLSGNTIYF. The CDR3 DNA follows: TGCGCCAGCAGCGAGGGACTCTCTGGAAACACCATATATTTT.

This clone has only one observation. The V call is TRBV19, the J call TRBJ1-1; possible D gene TRBD1, 6 bases. CDR3 length: 15 residues. With 4 bases removed from V and 0 bases from J, the gap between germline ends came to 12 bases. From germline, CDR1 is LNHDA and CDR2 SQIVND (reference sequence). The CDR3 loop is CASSRTGIMNTEAFF. The DNA for the CDR3 is TGTGCCAGTAGTAGAACAGGGATTATGAACACTGAAGCTTTCTTT.

The rearrangement uses TRBV19 and TRBJ2-2; 8 bases are a match to TRBD2. This CDR3 region has 16 residues. The junction had 5 bases not matched to a gene; V was cut back by 2 bases and J by 3 bases. Germline V gives CDR1 LNHDA, CDR2 SQIVND (reference sequence). For the CDR3, the DNA is TGTGCCAGTAGTATAAAGAGCGGGGGATACACCGGGGAGCTGTTTTTT. Amino acids: CASSIKSGGYTGELFF.

This clone was counted a few times. The chain links TRBV2 to TRBJ2-7, with D unresolved. V was cut by 2 bases and J by 6 bases, with 11 bases left in between. The CDR3 sequence is 13 residues long. In germline, CDR1 is SNHLY, CDR2 FYNNEI. CDR3 bases: TGTGCCAGCAGTGAACTATTGTTACTCGAGCAGTACGTC. The encoded protein is CASSELLLLEQYV.

V is TRBV15 and J is TRBJ2-1; 9 positions match TRBD2. The J segment lost 7 bases and the V segment lost 6 bases, leaving 10 bases of the junction unmatched. CDR1 LNHNV and CDR2 YYDKDF come from the germline V gene (reference sequence). The CDR3 is made up of 15 amino acids. The CDR3, as DNA: TGTGCCACCAGGAGTAGCGGGAGAGGGGAGAATGAGCAGTTCTTC. Residues: CATRSSGRGENEQFF.

The rearrangement links TRBV18 to TRBJ1-3; D possibly corresponds to TRBD1 (5 bases). Germline CDR1 and CDR2: KGHSH and LQKENI. This CDR3 region has 14 residues. V lost 5 bases to trimming and J lost 4 bases, with 12 bases between them. CDR3 loop: CASSSQGYGNTIYF. The DNA for the CDR3 is TGTGCCAGCTCATCCCAGGGATACGGAAACACCATATATTTT.

The chain is built from TRBV28 and TRBJ1-3; a weak D match, TRBD1 (6 bases). The V and J ends lost 2 bases and 1 base respectively, with 9 bases between them. CDR1 is MDHEN, CDR2 SYDVKM, per germline. The CDR3 contains 15 residues. CDR3 sequence (DNA): TGTGCCAGCAGTTTAAGGGGGGGATCTGGAAACACCATATATTTT. Its protein is CASSLRGGSGNTIYF.

The CDR3 DNA is TGTGCCAGCAGCTTAGAGGCGCGGGGGGGAGAGCAGTACGTC. It codes for CASSLEARGGEQYV. The chain is built from TRBV11-2 and TRBJ2-7; 9 positions match TRBD2. Losses at the gene ends were 0 bases for V and 7 bases for J; bases not matched to a gene: 4. CDR1 and CDR2 (germline): SGHAT, FQNNGV. The CDR3 runs 14 residues.

The V gene is TRBV28, the J gene TRBJ2-1; 10 bases line up with TRBD2. J was trimmed by 4 bases and V by 0 bases; bases with no gene match: 3. The CDR3 loop spans 16 amino acids. Germline CDR1 is MDHEN and CDR2 is SYDVKM. The CDR3 reads CASSLWLAGVYNEQFF. Written as DNA, the CDR3 is TGTGCCAGCAGTTTATGGCTAGCGGGGGTTTACAATGAGCAGTTCTTC.

The chain couples TRBV2 to TRBJ2-1; D is uncertain. This CDR3 region has 12 residues. Germline values: CDR1 SNHLY, CDR2 FYNNEI. V dropped 6 bases and J dropped 4 bases, with 7 bases sitting between them. The CDR3 coding sequence is TGTGCCAGCAGGGAACAGTACAATGAGCAGTTCTTC. Translation gives CASREQYNEQFF. Based on the CDR3 plus reference TRBV2 and TRBJ2-1, the full variable domain is EPEVTQTPSHQVTQMGQEVILRCVPISNHLYFYWYRQILGQKVEFLVSFYNNEISEKSEIFDDQFSVERPDGSNFTLKIRSTKLEDSAMYFCASREQYNEQFFGPGTRLTVL.

This clone appeared once. V is TRBV20-1 and J is TRBJ1-2, with D maybe TRBD1 (5 bases). Germline V gene sequence: CDR1 DFQATT, CDR2 SNEGSKA (reference sequence). This CDR3 is built from 13 residues. Trimming left V 3 bases short and J 7 bases short, with 15 bases between. Here the CDR3 DNA reads TGCAGTGCTAGTGGCCCCGGGGGGGTTGGCTACACCTTC. This gives the protein CSASGPGGVGYTF.

In this sample, this clone turned up many times. The chain carries TRBV11-3 and TRBJ1-5; D might be TRBD1 (5 bases). CDR3 length equals 15 residues. Between the trimmed V and J ends, which lost 0 bases and 4 bases, there was a span of 10 bases. Per germline, CDR1 SGHNT and CDR2 YENEEA. The DNA for the CDR3 is TGTGCCAGCAGCTTAGATCTTGGGGCAAATCAGCCCCAGCATTTT. This translates into CASSLDLGANQPQHF.

This clone was recorded only once. This sequence joins TRBV7-3 and TRBJ2-2; TRBD1 matches 8 bases. Per germline, CDR1 SGHTA and CDR2 FQGTGA. After removal of 5 bases from V and 4 bases from J, the junction contained 3 bases not matched to a gene. This CDR3 is built from 14 residues. CDR3 DNA: TGTGCCAGCAGCCCGACAGGGGCCACCGGGGAGCTGTTTTTT. This codes for CASSPTGATGELFF.

V and J are TRBV19 and TRBJ1-1; D perhaps matches TRBD1 (5 bases). Trimming removed 5 bases at V and 3 bases at J, with 16 bases between. The CDR3 is made up of 15 amino acids. Germline V gene data show CDR1 as LNHDA and CDR2 as SQIVND (reference sequence). CDR3 DNA sequence: TGTGCCAGTAGTCCCGAAAGGCGGGGGGACACTGAAGCTTTCTTT. This encodes CASSPERRGDTEAFF.

The rearrangement links TRBV7-2 to TRBJ2-7, with TRBD2 as a possible D gene (5 bases). The germline V gene encodes CDR1 SGHTA and CDR2 FQGNSA. This CDR3 has 17 amino acids. With 1 base removed from V and 2 bases from J, the gap between germline ends came to 18 bases. The chain's CDR3 is CASSLVGRASPPYEQYF. CDR3 nucleotide sequence: TGTGCCAGCAGCTTAGTGGGTAGGGCTAGCCCTCCCTACGAGCAGTACTTC.

The V call is TRBV28, the J call TRBJ2-7, with TRBD1 matching over 9 bases. This CDR3 spans 15 amino acids. Per the germline V gene, CDR1 is MDHEN and CDR2 is SYDVKM. With V trimmed by 6 bases and J by 2 bases, 8 bases remained unmatched. The CDR3 region is CASSPGTGNPYEQYV. In nucleotides, the CDR3 is TGTGCCAGCAGCCCCGGGACAGGGAACCCCTACGAGCAGTACGTC.

This clone was found a few times. The V and J genes are TRBV19 and TRBJ2-1; D gene unclear. V lost 5 bases, J lost 9 bases, and 8 bases lay in between. The germline CDR1 and CDR2 sequences are LNHDA and SQIVND (reference sequence). CDR3 length equals 11 residues. Written as DNA, the CDR3 is TGTGCCAGTAGTGTACTTAGTGAGCAGTTCTTC. It encodes CASSVLSEQFF. Full variable domain (outside the CDR3, taken from reference TRBV19 and TRBJ2-1): DGGITQSPKYLFRKEGQNVTLSCEQNLNHDAMYWYRQDPGQGLRLIYYSQIVNDFQKGDIAEGYSVSREKKESFPLTVTSAQKNPTAFYLCASSVLSEQFFGPGTRLTVL.

The chain couples TRBV6-4 to TRBJ2-3; 12 positions match TRBD2. This CDR3 has 15 amino acids. V dropped 0 bases and J dropped 6; count of bases not matched to a gene: 1. The V gene's germline CDR1 is MRHNA and CDR2 SNTAGT. This CDR3 is CASSDSGTSGDTQYF. CDR3 bases: TGTGCCAGCAGTGACTCTGGGACTAGCGGGGATACGCAGTATTTT.

The V gene is TRBV2, the J gene TRBJ2-5; 9 bases map to TRBD2. V lost 6 bases and J lost 1; bases outside the gene matches: 6. Germline CDR1 is SNHLY and CDR2 is FYNNEI. The CDR3 length is 15 residues. The DNA for the CDR3 is TGTGCCAGCAGAGTTCGGCGGGGGGGCCAAGAGACCCAGTACTTC. Translation gives CASRVRRGGQETQYF.